This record covers a single T cell receptor (beta chain). Its antigen is unknown. The data derive from a study of cytomegalovirus exposure and HLA in healthy donors. Study information: A later analysis reported the 120 or so validation repertoires used the same platform as the approximately 700 first-cohort repertoires. Points from the study as a whole: Subsequent analysis found a tendency for first-cohort TCR clusters to co-occur within the 95 to 150 validation repertoires. Rarity marked most TCR sequences, yet some public TCRs occurred in many donors.

Sequencing was performed with immunoSEQ multiplex PCR; in TCRdb, only in-frame clones are kept and a portion is missing. This table holds 80,000 to 95,000 clones, under 95% found once. The study drew the donors from its approximately 110-subject validation cohort, separate from the roughly 670-subject first cohort. The source material was PBMCs. The TCR originated in a woman aged 30 to 39 in good health and CMV-seropositive.

DNA for the CDR3: TGTGCCAGCAGCCCTTATAGCGGGTCGCTAGATACGCAGTATTTT. Translating gives CASSPYSGSLDTQYF. The chain has TRBV5-4 and TRBJ2-3; the match to TRBD2 covers 7 bases. The CDR3 loop spans 15 amino acids. The germline V gene encodes CDR1 SGHNT and CDR2 YYREEE (reference sequence). With 4 bases clipped from V and 5 bases from J, the junction kept 10 bases outside the gene matches.